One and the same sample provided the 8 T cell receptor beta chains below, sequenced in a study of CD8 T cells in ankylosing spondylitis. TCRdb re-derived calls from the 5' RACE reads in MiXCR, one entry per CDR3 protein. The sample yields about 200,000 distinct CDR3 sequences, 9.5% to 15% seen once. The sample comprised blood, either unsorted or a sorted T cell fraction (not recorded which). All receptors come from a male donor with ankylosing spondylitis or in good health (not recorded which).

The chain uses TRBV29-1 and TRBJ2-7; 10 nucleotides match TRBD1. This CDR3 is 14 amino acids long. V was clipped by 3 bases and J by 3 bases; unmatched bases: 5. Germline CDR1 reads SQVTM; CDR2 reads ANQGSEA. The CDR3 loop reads CSVEKTGGNYEQYF. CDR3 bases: TGCAGCGTTGAGAAGACAGGGGGCAACTACGAGCAGTACTTC.

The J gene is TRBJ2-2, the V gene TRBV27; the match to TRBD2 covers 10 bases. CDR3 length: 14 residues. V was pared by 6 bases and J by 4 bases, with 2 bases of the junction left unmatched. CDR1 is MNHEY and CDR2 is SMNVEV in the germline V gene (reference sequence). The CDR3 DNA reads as TGTGCCAGCAGGGTAGCGGGAGGCACCGGGGAGCTGTTTTTT. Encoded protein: CASRVAGGTGELFF.

The chain's CDR3 is CASSQDFQGGEQYF. The CDR3 DNA follows: TGTGCCAGCAGCCAAGATTTCCAGGGGGGTGAGCAGTACTTC. This chain connects TRBV14 to TRBJ2-7, with D tentatively TRBD1 (7 bases). Trimming took off 0 bases at V and 7 bases at J, with 13 bases between the two ends. Germline V gene data show CDR1 as SGHDN and CDR2 as FVKESK. This CDR3 spans 14 amino acids.

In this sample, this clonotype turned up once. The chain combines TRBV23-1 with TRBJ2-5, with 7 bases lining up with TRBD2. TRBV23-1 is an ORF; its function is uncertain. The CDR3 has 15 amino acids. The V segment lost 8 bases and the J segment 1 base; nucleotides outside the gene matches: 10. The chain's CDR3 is CASPLRGTFQETQYF. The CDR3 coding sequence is TGCGCCAGCCCATTGCGGGGGACCTTCCAAGAGACCCAGTACTTC.

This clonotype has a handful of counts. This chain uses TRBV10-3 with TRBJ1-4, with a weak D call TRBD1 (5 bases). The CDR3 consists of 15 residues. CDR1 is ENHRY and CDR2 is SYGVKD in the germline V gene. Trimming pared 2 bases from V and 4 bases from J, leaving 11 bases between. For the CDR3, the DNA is TGTGCCATCAGTGAGCCCGACAGTGGTAATGAAAAACTGTTTTTT. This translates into CAISEPDSGNEKLFF.

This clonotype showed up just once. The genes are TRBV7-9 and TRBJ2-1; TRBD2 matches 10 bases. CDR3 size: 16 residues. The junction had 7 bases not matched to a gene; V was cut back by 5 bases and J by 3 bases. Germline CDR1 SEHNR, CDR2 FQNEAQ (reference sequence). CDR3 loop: CASSPRLAGFYNEQFF. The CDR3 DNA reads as TGTGCCAGCAGCCCCCGACTAGCGGGCTTCTACAATGAGCAGTTCTTC.

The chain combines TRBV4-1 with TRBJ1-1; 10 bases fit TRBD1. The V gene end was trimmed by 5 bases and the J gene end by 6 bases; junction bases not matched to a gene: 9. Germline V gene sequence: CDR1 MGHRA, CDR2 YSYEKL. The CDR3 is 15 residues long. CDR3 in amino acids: CASSLGDRGSAEAFF. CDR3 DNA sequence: TGCGCCAGCAGCTTAGGGGACAGGGGTTCCGCTGAAGCTTTCTTT.

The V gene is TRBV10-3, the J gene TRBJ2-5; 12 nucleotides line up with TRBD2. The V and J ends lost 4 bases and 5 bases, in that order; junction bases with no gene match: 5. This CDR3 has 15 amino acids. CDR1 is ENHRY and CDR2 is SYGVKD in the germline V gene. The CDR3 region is CAISGLAGAGETQYF. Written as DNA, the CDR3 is TGTGCCATCAGTGGACTAGCGGGGGCCGGGGAGACCCAGTACTTC.